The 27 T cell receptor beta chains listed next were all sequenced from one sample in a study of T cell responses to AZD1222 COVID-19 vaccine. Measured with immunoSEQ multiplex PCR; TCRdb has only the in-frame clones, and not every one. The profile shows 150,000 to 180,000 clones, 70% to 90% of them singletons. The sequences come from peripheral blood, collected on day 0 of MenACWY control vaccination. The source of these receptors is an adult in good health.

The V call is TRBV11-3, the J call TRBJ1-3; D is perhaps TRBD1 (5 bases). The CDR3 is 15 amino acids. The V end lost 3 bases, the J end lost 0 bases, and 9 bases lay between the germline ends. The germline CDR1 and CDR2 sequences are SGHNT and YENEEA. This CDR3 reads CASSFGGSSGNTIYF. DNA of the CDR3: TGTGCCAGCAGCTTCGGGGGGAGCTCTGGAAACACCATATATTTT.

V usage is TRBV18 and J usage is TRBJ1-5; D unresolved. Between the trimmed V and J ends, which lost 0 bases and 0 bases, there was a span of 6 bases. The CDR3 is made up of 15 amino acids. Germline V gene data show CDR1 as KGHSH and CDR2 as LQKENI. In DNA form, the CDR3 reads TGTGCCAGCTCACCACCGGGTAATAGCAATCAGCCCCAGCATTTT. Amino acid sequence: CASSPPGNSNQPQHF. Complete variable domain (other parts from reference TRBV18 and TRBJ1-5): NAGVMQNPRHLVRRRGQEARLRCSPMKGHSHVYWYRQLPEEGLKFMVYLQKENIIDESGMPKERFSAEFPKEGPSILRIQQVVRGDSAAYFCASSPPGNSNQPQHFGDGTRLSIL.

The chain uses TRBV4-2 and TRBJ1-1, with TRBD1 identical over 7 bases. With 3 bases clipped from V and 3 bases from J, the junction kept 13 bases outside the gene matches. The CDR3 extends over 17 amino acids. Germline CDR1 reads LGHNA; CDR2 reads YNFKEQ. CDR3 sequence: CASSQGDRGGADTEAFF. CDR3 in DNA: TGTGCCAGCAGCCAGGGTGACCGAGGGGGCGCGGACACTGAAGCTTTCTTT.

The CDR3 protein is CASSQDPAGDSGSDEQFF. As DNA, the CDR3 is TGTGCCAGCAGCCAAGATCCAGCCGGGGATAGCGGGAGCGATGAGCAGTTCTTC. This chain connects TRBV3-1 (or the pseudogene TRBV3-2) to TRBJ2-1, with 9 bases matching TRBD2. CDR1 is LGHDT, CDR2 YNNKEL, per germline (reference sequence). The V gene end was trimmed by 0 bases and the J gene end by 8 bases; junction bases not matched to a gene: 14. This CDR3 is 18 amino acids long.

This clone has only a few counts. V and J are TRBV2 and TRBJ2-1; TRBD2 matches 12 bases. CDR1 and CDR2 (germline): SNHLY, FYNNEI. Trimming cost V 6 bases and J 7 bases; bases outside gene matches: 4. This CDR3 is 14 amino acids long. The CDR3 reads CASRLAGGWNEQFF. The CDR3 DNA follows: TGTGCCAGCAGACTAGCGGGAGGTTGGAATGAGCAGTTCTTC.

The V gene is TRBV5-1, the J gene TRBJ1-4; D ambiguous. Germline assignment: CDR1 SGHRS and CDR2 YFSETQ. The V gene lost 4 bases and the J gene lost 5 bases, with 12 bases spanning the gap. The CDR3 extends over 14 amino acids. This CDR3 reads CASSRQGPNEKLFF. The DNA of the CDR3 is TGCGCCAGCAGCCGACAAGGACCAAATGAAAAACTGTTTTTT.

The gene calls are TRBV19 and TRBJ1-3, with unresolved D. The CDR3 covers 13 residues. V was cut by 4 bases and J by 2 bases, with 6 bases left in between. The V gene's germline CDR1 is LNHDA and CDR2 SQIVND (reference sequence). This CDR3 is CASSRGPGNTIYF. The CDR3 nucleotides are TGTGCCAGTAGTAGGGGTCCTGGAAACACCATATATTTT.

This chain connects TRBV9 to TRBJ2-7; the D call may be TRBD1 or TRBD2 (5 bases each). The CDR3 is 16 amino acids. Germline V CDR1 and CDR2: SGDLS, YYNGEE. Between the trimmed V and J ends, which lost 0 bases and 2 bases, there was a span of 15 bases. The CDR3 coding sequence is TGTGCCAGCAGCGTAGCTACCGGGACGGGACCCTACGAGCAGTACTTC. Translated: CASSVATGTGPYEQYF.

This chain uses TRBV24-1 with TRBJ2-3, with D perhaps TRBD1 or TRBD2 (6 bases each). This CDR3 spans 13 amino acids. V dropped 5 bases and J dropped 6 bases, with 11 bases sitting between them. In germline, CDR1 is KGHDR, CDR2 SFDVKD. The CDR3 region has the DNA TGTGCCACCAGTGGGGGGGCATGGGATACGCAGTATTTT. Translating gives CATSGGAWDTQYF.

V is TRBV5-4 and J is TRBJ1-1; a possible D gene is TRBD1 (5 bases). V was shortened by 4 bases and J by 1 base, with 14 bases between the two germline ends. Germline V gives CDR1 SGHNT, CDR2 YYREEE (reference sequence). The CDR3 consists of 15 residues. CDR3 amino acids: CASSPPGIRNTEAFF. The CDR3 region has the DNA TGTGCCAGCAGCCCTCCAGGGATACGGAACACTGAAGCTTTCTTT. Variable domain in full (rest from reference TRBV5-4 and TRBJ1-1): ETGVTQSPTHLIKTRGQQVTLRCSSQSGHNTVSWYQQALGQGPQFIFQYYREEENGRGNFPPRFSGLQFPNYSSELNVNALELDDSALYLCASSPPGIRNTEAFFGQGTRLTVV.

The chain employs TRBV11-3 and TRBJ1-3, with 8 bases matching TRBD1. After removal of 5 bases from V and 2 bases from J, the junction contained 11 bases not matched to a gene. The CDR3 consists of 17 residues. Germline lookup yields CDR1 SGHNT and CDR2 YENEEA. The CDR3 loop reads CASSPPGGPEAGNTIYF. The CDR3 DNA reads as TGTGCCAGCAGCCCCCCAGGGGGCCCAGAGGCTGGAAACACCATATATTTT.

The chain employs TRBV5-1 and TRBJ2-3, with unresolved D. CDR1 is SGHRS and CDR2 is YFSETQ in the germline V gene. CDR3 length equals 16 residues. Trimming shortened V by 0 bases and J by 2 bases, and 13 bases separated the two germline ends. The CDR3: CASSLAFQADTDTQYF. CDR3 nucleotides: TGCGCCAGCAGCTTGGCCTTCCAAGCAGACACAGATACGCAGTATTTT.

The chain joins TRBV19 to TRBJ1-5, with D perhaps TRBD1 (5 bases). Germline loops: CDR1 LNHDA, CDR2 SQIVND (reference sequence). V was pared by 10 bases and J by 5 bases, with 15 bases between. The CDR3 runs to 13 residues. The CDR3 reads CAIAGGVHQPQHF. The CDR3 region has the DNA TGTGCCATCGCGGGGGGGGTGCATCAGCCCCAGCATTTT.

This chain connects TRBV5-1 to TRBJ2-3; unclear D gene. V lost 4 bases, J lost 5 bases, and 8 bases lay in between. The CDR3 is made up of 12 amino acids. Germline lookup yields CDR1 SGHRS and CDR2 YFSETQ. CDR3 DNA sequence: TGCGCCAGCAGCCCGCGAGGAGATACGCAGTATTTT. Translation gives CASSPRGDTQYF.

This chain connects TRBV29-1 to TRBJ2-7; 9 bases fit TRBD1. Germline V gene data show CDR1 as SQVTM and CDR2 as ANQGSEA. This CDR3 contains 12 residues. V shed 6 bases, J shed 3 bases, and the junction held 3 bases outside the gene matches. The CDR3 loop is CSVGQGHYEQYF. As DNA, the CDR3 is TGCAGCGTCGGACAGGGGCACTACGAGCAGTACTTC.

The CDR3 nucleotides read TGTGCCACCATGGACAGGAGAAACCTCTACAATGAGCAGTTCTTC. Translated: CATMDRRNLYNEQFF. The chain carries TRBV24-1 and TRBJ2-1; TRBD1 matches 7 bases. V lost 8 bases to trimming and J lost 3 bases; unmatched junction nucleotides: 9. This CDR3 contains 15 residues. Germline V gene sequence: CDR1 KGHDR, CDR2 SFDVKD.

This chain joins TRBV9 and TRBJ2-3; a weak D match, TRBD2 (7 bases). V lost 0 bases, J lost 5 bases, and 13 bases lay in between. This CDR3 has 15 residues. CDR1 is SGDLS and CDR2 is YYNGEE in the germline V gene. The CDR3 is CASSVDQRDIDTQYF. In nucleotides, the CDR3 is TGTGCCAGCAGCGTAGATCAGCGGGACATAGATACGCAGTATTTT.

CDR3 DNA sequence: TGTGCCAGCACCAGTCAGTATGGAAACACCATATATTTT. It is translated as CASTSQYGNTIYF. The chain recombines TRBV2 with TRBJ1-3; D uncertain. CDR1 is SNHLY and CDR2 is FYNNEI in the germline V gene. The CDR3 length is 13 residues. V was cut by 7 bases and J by 3 bases, with 10 bases left in between.

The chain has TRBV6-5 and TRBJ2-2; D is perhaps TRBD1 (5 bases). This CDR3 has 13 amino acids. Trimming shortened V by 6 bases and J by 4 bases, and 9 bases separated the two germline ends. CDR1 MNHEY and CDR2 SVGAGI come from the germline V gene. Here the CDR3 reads CASSRESTGELFF. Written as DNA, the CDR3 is TGTGCCAGCAGCAGGGAATCCACCGGGGAGCTGTTTTTT.

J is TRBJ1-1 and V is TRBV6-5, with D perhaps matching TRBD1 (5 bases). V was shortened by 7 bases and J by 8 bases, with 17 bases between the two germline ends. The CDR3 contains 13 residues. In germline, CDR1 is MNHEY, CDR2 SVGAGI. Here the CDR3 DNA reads TGTGCCAGCATAGTGGGGGAGTGGGGGGAAGCTTTCTTT. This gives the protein CASIVGEWGEAFF.

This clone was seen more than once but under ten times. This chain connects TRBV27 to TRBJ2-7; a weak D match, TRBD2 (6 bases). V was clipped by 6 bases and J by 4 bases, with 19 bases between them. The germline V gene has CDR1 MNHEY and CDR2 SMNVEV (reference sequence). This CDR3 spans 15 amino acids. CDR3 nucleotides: TGTGCCAGCAGACCGAGTGGAGGGGACGGGTACGAGCAGTACGTC. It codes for CASRPSGGDGYEQYV.

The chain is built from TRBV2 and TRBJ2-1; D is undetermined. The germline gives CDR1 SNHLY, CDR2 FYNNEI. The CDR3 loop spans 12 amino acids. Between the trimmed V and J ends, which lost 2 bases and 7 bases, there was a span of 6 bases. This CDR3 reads CASSEFMNEQFF. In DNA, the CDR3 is TGTGCCAGCAGTGAATTTATGAATGAGCAGTTCTTC.

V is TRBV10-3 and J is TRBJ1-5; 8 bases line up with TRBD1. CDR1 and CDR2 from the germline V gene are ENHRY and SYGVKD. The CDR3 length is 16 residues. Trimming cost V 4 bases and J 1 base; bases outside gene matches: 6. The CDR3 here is CAISVSGQGSNQPQHF. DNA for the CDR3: TGTGCCATCAGTGTCTCCGGACAGGGAAGCAATCAGCCCCAGCATTTT.

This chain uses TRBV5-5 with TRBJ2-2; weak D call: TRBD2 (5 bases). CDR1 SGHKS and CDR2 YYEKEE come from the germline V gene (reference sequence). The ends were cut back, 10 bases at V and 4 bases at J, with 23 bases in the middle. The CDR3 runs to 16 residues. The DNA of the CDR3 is TGTGCCGGACCCACCCGAGAGGGCTTCCTCACCGGGGAGCTGTTTTTT. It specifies CAGPTREGFLTGELFF.

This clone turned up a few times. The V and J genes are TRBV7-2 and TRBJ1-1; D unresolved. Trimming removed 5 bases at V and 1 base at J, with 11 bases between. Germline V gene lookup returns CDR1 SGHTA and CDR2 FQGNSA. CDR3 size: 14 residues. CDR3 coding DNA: TGTGCCAGCAGCCTGCTACCGGAGAACACTGAAGCTTTCTTT. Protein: CASSLLPENTEAFF.

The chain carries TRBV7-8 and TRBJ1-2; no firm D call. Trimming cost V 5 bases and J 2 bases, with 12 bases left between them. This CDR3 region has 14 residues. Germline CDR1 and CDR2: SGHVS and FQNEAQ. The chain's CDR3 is CASSPYQDNYGYTF. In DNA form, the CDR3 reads TGTGCCAGCAGCCCCTATCAAGACAACTATGGCTACACCTTC.

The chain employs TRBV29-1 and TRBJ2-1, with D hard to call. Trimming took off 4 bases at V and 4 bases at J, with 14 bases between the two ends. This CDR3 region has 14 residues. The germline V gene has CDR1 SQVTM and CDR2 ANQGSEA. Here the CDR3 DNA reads TGCAGCGTTGGAGGAACTGCCAAGTACAATGAGCAGTTCTTC. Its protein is CSVGGTAKYNEQFF.